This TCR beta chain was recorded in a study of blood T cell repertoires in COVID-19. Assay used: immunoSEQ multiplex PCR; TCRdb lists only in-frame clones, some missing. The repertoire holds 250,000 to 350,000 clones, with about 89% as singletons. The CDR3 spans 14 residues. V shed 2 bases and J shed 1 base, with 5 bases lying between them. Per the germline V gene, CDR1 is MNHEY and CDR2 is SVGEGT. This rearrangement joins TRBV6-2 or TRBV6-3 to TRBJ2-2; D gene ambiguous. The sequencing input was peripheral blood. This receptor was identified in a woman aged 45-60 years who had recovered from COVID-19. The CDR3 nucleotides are TGTGCCAGCAGTTACGAACAGAACACCGGGGAGCTGTTTTTT. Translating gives CASSYEQNTGELFF.